This T cell receptor (beta chain) is from a study of cytomegalovirus exposure and HLA in healthy donors. The PCR was carried out with 60 Vbeta primers and 13 Jbeta primers. Profiled with immunoSEQ multiplex PCR; TCRdb holds only in-frame clones, not every one. The repertoire holds roughly 120,000 clones, 65% to 80% seen once, with over 0.9% in the top ten. The V gene's germline CDR1 is MNHNS and CDR2 SASEGT. CDR3 length equals 16 residues. The V segment lost 4 bases and the J segment 4 bases; nucleotides outside the gene matches: 11. The chain carries TRBV6-1 and TRBJ1-2; 8 bases are shared with TRBD1. The TCR was taken from a human donor in good health. Sample: PBMCs. CDR3 sequence: CASSGGRGREGYGYTF. As DNA, the CDR3 is TGTGCCAGCAGTGGTGGCAGGGGGCGCGAGGGCTATGGCTACACCTTC.